This T cell receptor beta chain was retrieved from a study of shared clonotypes between healthy human individuals. Germline V gives CDR1 MNHNY, CDR2 SVGAGI (reference sequence). The CDR3 is 12 amino acids. Study processing details: From ImmunoSEQ came sequences covering only the junction and carrying no quality scores, so filtering differed. Clones were sequenced by immunoSEQ multiplex PCR, and TCRdb holds only the in-frame ones, with some missing. That table gives V, J and clone size, and the DNA gave D and trimming. This table has over a million clones, 65% to 75% appearing once. This TCR derives from a man younger than 35 in good health. The specimen was memory CD4+ T cells sorted from blood. Sample subset: CD45RA-negative fraction. This chain links TRBV6-6 with TRBJ2-5, with D perhaps being TRBD1 or TRBD2 (6 bases each). The DNA matches TRBJ2-7 better at its end, which makes the J call doubtful. The CDR3, as DNA: TGTGCCAGCAAGGAGGGACAATACGAGCAGTACTTC. This gives the protein CASKEGQYEQYF.